The rows below give T cell receptor beta chains drawn from one sample of a study of T cell repertoires in cytomegalovirus infection. Antigens for these TCRs are unknown. Each CDR3 protein is one row after TCRdb ran MiXCR on the reads. The data contain 900,000 to 950,000 distinct CDR3 sequences, roughly 30% of them seen just once; the ten biggest clones take up around 15%. The source material was cultured CD8+ T cells from PBMCs, sampled from culture after CMV antigen stimulation. The receptors originated from a human donor in good health (CMV status not recorded). Some clones in this sample may be carry-over from other donors' samples. The CDR3 runs from the conserved cysteine through the conserved F or W. The D gene is left open where the match is weak. Clone size appears in some rows only: once, few, many, or a class for an expanded clone.

abundance: few
v_gene: TRBV7-9
d_gene: .
j_gene: TRBJ2-7
CDR3aa: CASSASGEEEQYF
CDR3nt: TGTGCCAGCAGTGCGTCCGGTGAGGAGGAGCAGTACTTC

abundance: few
v_gene: TRBV3-1
d_gene: TRBD1
j_gene: TRBJ2-5
CDR3aa: CASSQAITWDRDRQETQYF
CDR3nt: TGTGCCAGCAGCCAAGCTATCACCTGGGACAGGGACCGCCAAGAGACCCAGTACTTC

abundance: .
v_gene: TRBV7-9
d_gene: .
j_gene: TRBJ1-4
CDR3aa: CASSLDAPTTNEKLFF
CDR3nt: TGTGCCAGCAGCTTAGATGCCCCAACAACTAATGAAAAACTGTTTTTT

abundance: few
v_gene: TRBV20-1
d_gene: TRBD1
j_gene: TRBJ1-3
CDR3aa: CSARRWTGENTIYF
CDR3nt: TGCAGTGCTAGACGGTGGACAGGGGAAAACACCATATATTTT

abundance: many
v_gene: TRBV7-2
d_gene: .
j_gene: TRBJ1-2
CDR3aa: CASSLEFGYTF
CDR3nt: TGTGCCAGCAGCTTAGAATTTGGCTACACCTTC

abundance: .
v_gene: TRBV27
d_gene: TRBD1
j_gene: TRBJ2-7
CDR3aa: CASSTGQESYEQYF
CDR3nt: TGTGCCAGCAGCACGGGACAGGAGTCCTACGAGCAGTACTTC

abundance: .
v_gene: TRBV10-3
d_gene: .
j_gene: TRBJ2-3
CDR3aa: CAISESTYGNTDTQYF
CDR3nt: TGTGCCATCAGTGAGTCGACTTACGGTAACACAGATACGCAGTATTTT

abundance: .
v_gene: TRBV2
d_gene: .
j_gene: TRBJ2-5
CDR3aa: CASSQDRRYQETQYF
CDR3nt: TGTGCCAGCAGTCAAGACAGACGGTACCAAGAGACCCAGTACTTC

abundance: .
v_gene: TRBV19
d_gene: TRBD1
j_gene: TRBJ2-1
CDR3aa: CASSTLDRGLNDEQFF
CDR3nt: TGTGCCAGTAGTACGTTGGACAGGGGGCTGAACGATGAGCAGTTCTTC

abundance: .
v_gene: TRBV7-2
d_gene: .
j_gene: TRBJ1-1
CDR3aa: CASSLGGGTEALF
CDR3nt: TGTGCCAGCAGCTTAGGGGGGGGGACTGAAGCTTTGTTT

abundance: .
v_gene: TRBV27
d_gene: .
j_gene: TRBJ2-3
CDR3aa: CASGVGDTQYF
CDR3nt: TGTGCCAGCGGGGTCGGAGATACGCAGTATTTT

abundance: .
v_gene: TRBV4-1
d_gene: .
j_gene: TRBJ1-2
CDR3aa: CASSQDSGDYYGYTF
CDR3nt: TGCGCCAGCAGCCAAGATTCCGGAGACTACTATGGCTACACCTTC

abundance: many
v_gene: TRBV7-8
d_gene: TRBD2
j_gene: TRBJ2-1
CDR3aa: CASSLGRGGRSYNEQFF
CDR3nt: TGTGCCAGCAGCTTAGGTCGCGGGGGGCGATCCTACAATGAGCAGTTCTTC

abundance: many
v_gene: TRBV7-2
d_gene: .
j_gene: TRBJ2-2
CDR3aa: CASSLALFTGELFF
CDR3nt: TGTGCCAGCAGCTTAGCGTTATTCACCGGGGAGCTGTTTTTT

abundance: few
v_gene: TRBV12-3/TRBV12-4
d_gene: .
j_gene: TRBJ2-2
CDR3aa: CASSPPWGIGNTGELFF
CDR3nt: TGTGCCAGCAGTCCCCCGTGGGGGATAGGGAACACCGGGGAGCTGTTTTTT

abundance: .
v_gene: TRBV5-1
d_gene: TRBD1
j_gene: TRBJ2-1
CDR3aa: CASSFMGQGASTTTKGQFF
CDR3nt: TGCGCCAGCAGCTTTATGGGACAGGGGGCATCGACAACCACAAAGGGTCAGTTCTTC